This TCR beta chain was profiled in a study of shared clonotypes between healthy human individuals. Study summary: The study drew on two women and a few men aged 18 to 49 as donors.

Amplification in unsorted PBMC replicate PCRs started from about 320 ng DNA, which equals about 33,000 T cell genomes. The method was immunoSEQ multiplex PCR; TCRdb's version includes in-frame clones alone and lacks a portion of them. The repertoire holds 450,000 to 500,000 clones, roughly 80% seen once, with about an eighth in the top ten. The germline V gene has CDR1 MDHEN and CDR2 SYDVKM. Trimming removed 4 bases at V and 5 bases at J, with 24 bases between. CDR3 length: 18 amino acids. Researchers drew on about 90 million PBMCs for genomic DNA from unsorted samples. J is TRBJ1-5 and V is TRBV28; D gene uncertain. Sequencing input: PBMCs. The source is a woman aged 40 to 50 in good health. Some clones in this sample may be carry-over from other donors' samples. CDR3 coding DNA: TGTGCCAGCAGTTCCCAGACTATCGGAGGGAAGGAAGATCAGCCCCAGCATTTT. The encoded protein is CASSSQTIGGKEDQPQHF. Together with reference TRBV28 and TRBJ1-5, the CDR3 gives the full variable domain: DVKVTQSSRYLVKRTGEKVFLECVQDMDHENMFWYRQDPGLGLRLIYFSYDVKMKEKGDIPEGYSVSREKKERFSLILESASTNQTSMYLCASSSQTIGGKEDQPQHFGDGTRLSIL.